The present TCR beta chain was sequenced within a study of blood T cell repertoires in COVID-19 (dated by TCRdb to about 2020). A note on the overall study: Samples covering the acute and convalescent phases of COVID-19 were provided by collaborators in the United States, Italy and Spain. The dataset comprised deeply sampled blood TCRbeta repertoires from subjects exposed to, actively infected with, or recovered from COVID-19. A de-identified subject ID, COVID-19 status, age in years and sex were almost always included in the sample metadata. The material from the prospective study consisted of cDNA or gDNA derived from T cells, B-cell-depleted T cells, or PBMCs. A freely available public database, intended as a resource for researchers studying the immune response to SARS-CoV-2, is where the repertoires were released. Where HLA class I and class II types were available, the types were taken from metadata supplied by the sample provider, not from assay-based typing. The samples were drawn from two sources: the first 160 participants of the ongoing ImmuneRACE study, and 1,254 subjects contributed by 6 global collaborators. The full study reports these points: Clinical and demographic metadata were provided uncurated, with the amount varying by source and participant.

One collaborating source in Seattle enrolled patients during active infection and followed them longitudinally through the course of disease. Collaborating institutions collected whole blood in K2EDTA tubes following their own protocols. For TCRbeta analysis, collaborators shipped samples in one of three forms: frozen whole blood, isolated PBMCs, or DNA extracted from either of those sample types. TCRbeta CDR3 regions were amplified from genomic DNA by means of the immunoSEQ Assay, a bias-controlled multiplex PCR. The authors' analysis ran thus. The number of nucleated cells in each sample was estimated from the amplification of reference gene primers within the assay. To quantify the absolute abundance of each unique TCRbeta CDR3 rearrangement, sequence reads were collapsed and filtered. For each sample, productive Simpson clonality was calculated as the square root of Simpson's diversity index over productive rearrangements. Not all clones reach the TCRdb copy of this immuneACCESS table, which keeps in-frame sequences only. Checked studies attribute under half of the gap to unresolved V genes and leave the rest unexplained. V and J calls and clone size come straight from that table; D and trimming were deduced from the DNA. Within this sample are under 85,000 clones, with 83% of them counted one time only. The ten largest clones represent approximately 6.9% of the sample.

This clone was counted only a few times. The target of this receptor is not known. Base qualities were left out, and no much larger clone turns up one base away. The CDR3 has 14 amino acids, counting the end cysteine and phenylalanine. The retained sequence is limited to the CDR3, 42 bases, with the frame set at the first base. Compared with germline, V lacks 4 bases and J lacks 6 bases; bases without a gene match: 3. CDR1 and CDR2 (SGHRS, YFSETQ) derive from the germline V gene. The receptor chain draws on TRBV5-1 and TRBJ2-1; the junction holds 11 bases that match TRBD1. The sequence was collected from a man aged 25-45 years with COVID-19, enrolled during active disease. The sequenced sample consisted of peripheral blood. The CDR3 amino acid sequence is: CASSPGTGGNEQFF. The DNA is as follows: TGCGCCAGCAGCCCCGGGACAGGGGGCAATGAGCAGTTCTTC. Joined to the reference TRBV5-1 and TRBJ2-1 proteins, this CDR3 gives the full variable domain: KAGVTQTPRYLIKTRGQQVTLSCSPISGHRSVSWYQQTPGQGLQFLFEYFSETQRNKGNFPGRFSGRQFSNSRSEMNVSTLELGDSALYLCASSPGTGGNEQFFGPGTRLTVL.